Below are 7 T cell receptor beta chains sequenced from a single sample in a study of immune evolution from preneoplasia to lung adenocarcinoma. Here immunoSEQ multiplex PCR was the method, and the copy in TCRdb shows in-frame clones only, minus some. The repertoire has roughly 5,300 clones, about 80% of them found once; the top ten carry approximately 7.5%. Sequenced material: FFPE lung adenocarcinoma in situ tissue. All receptors derive from a person aged 55-79 years with lung adenocarcinoma.

This rearrangement joins TRBV7-6 to TRBJ1-6; TRBD1 matches at 7 bases. This CDR3 has 15 amino acids. The germline V gene has CDR1 SGHVS and CDR2 FNYEAQ. V shed 1 base, J shed 7 bases, and the junction held 4 bases outside the gene matches. The CDR3 DNA follows: TGTGCCAGCAGCTTAGAGGTCAGGGGGAATTCACCCCTCCACTTT. It encodes CASSLEVRGNSPLHF.

This chain uses TRBV7-8 with TRBJ2-1; 8 bases fit TRBD1. CDR1 is SGHVS, CDR2 FQNEAQ, per germline. CDR3 length equals 15 residues. The ends lost 0 bases at V and 10 bases at J; junction bases unmatched: 8. The CDR3 coding sequence is TGTGCCAGCAGCTTAGCGAGGACAGGGCTGGCGGAGCAGTTCTTC. This sequence encodes CASSLARTGLAEQFF.

The CDR3 reads CASRPTGMGQPQHF. The CDR3 nucleotides are TGCGCCAGCAGGCCGACAGGGATGGGCCAGCCCCAGCATTTT. The chain is built from TRBV10-2 and TRBJ1-5, with TRBD1 matching 7 bases. The CDR3 spans 14 residues. Germline CDR1 reads WSHSY; CDR2 reads SAAADI. V lost 6 bases and J lost 7; bases outside the gene matches: 9.

This clone was observed a few times. The chain couples TRBV7-3 to TRBJ1-1; D is unresolved. V gave up 1 base and J gave up 1 base, with 10 bases separating them. The germline V gene has CDR1 SGHTA and CDR2 FQGTGA. The CDR3 is 15 residues long. CDR3 DNA sequence: TGTGCCAGCAGCTTAATGCGGGGAGGGAACACTGAAGCTTTCTTT. The encoded protein is CASSLMRGGNTEAFF.

This chain links TRBV7-2 with TRBJ2-7, with D possibly TRBD2 on 5 matching bases. Trimming cost V 2 bases and J 4 bases, with 12 bases left between them. Germline values: CDR1 SGHTA, CDR2 FQGNSA. This CDR3 comprises 14 residues. CDR3 residues: CASSLLNGGYEQYF. CDR3 coding DNA: TGTGCCAGCAGCTTACTGAATGGAGGTTACGAGCAGTACTTC.

The chain joins TRBV5-4 to TRBJ2-2; TRBD1 agrees at 11 bases. The CDR3 is 17 amino acids. Germline lookup yields CDR1 SGHNT and CDR2 YYREEE (reference sequence). V lost 0 bases and J lost 5; bases outside the gene matches: 6. CDR3 nucleotide sequence: TGTGCCAGCAGCTTGGCCGGAGGACAGGGGGCAACCGGGGAGCTGTTTTTT. Its translation: CASSLAGGQGATGELFF.

This clone is classed as medium-sized. This sequence joins TRBV6-1 and TRBJ1-2, with 7 positions matching TRBD1. This CDR3 is built from 14 residues. The junction had 9 bases not matched to a gene; V was cut back by 3 bases and J by 8 bases. Germline values: CDR1 MNHNS, CDR2 SASEGT. DNA for the CDR3: TGTGCCAGCAGTGAGGGACAGCCGACGCGGGGCTACACCTTC. Translating it yields CASSEGQPTRGYTF.